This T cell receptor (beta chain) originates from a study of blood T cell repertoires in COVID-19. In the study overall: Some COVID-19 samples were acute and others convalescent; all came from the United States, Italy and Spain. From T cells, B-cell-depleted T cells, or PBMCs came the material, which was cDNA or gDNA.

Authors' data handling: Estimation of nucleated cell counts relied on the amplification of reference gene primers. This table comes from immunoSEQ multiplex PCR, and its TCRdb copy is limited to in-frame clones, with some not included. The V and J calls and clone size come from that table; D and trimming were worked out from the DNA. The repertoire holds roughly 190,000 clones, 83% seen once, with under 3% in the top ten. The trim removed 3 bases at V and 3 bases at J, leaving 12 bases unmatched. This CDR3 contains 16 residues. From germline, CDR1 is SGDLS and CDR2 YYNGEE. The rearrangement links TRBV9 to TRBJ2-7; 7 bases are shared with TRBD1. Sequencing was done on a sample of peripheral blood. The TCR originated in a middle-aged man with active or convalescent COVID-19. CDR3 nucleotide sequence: TGTGCCAGCAGCGCCTTCGGTGGACAGGAGATCTACGAGCAGTACTTC. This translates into CASSAFGGQEIYEQYF.